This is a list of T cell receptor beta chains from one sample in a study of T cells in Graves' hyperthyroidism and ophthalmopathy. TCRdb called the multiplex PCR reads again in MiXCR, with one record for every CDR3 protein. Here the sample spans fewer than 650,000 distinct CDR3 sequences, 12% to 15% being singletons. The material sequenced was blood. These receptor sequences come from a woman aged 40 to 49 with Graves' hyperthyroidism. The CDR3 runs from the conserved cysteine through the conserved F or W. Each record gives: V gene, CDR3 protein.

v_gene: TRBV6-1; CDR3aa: CASTRDGAGELFF
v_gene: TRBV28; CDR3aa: CASRGPPSTDTQYF
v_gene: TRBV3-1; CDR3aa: CASSQDSAGAGTQYF
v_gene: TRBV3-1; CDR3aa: CASSQGAEFYEQYF
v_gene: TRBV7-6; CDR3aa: CASSADRGISPLHF
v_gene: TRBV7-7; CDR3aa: CASSLGPQETQYF
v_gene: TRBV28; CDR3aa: CASSLSQGWSTEAFF
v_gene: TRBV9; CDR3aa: CASSPRTTGNEQYF
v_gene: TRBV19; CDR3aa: CASSRGTGTEAFF
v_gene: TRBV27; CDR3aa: CASSLRDGSNEKLFF
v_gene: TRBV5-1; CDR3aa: CASSFNRDNEKLFF
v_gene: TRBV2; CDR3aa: CASSTTSGRGTDTQYF
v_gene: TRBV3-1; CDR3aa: CASSQVTVRTQQSTDTQYF
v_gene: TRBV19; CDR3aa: CASSRRQGESEQYF
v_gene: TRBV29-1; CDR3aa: CSVVGAEQYF
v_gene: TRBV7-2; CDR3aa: CASSLGGGFSGELFF
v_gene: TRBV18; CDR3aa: CASSPQGADTEAFF
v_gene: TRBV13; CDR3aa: CASSRRLGGAGGYEQYF
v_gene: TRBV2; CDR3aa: CASILGLNPPIEQYF
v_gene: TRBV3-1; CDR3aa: CASSPRTGGGAQYF
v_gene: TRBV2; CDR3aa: CASSRGTYPYEQYF
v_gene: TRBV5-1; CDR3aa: CASSVVEGLAGASYEQYF
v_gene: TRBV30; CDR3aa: CAWGQGITIEQYF
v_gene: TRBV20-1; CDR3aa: CSASSGGLGGYTF
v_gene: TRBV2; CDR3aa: CASTRHGQGIQPQHF
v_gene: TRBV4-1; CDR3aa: CASSQAWGGRVSGNTIYF
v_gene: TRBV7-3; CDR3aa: CASSSDRLTEAFF
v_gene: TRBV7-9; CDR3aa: CASSYTGGNTEAFF
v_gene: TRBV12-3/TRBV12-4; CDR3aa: CAKDRDRFYEQCF
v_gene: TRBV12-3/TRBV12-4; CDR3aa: CASRTSGSFTDTQYF
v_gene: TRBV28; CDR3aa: CASSSRGGANTEAFF
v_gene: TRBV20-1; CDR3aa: CSASAFQTSTDTQYF